A selection of T cell receptor beta chains follows, all from one sample in a study of technical replicates of blood from several donors. Assay used: immunoSEQ multiplex PCR; TCRdb lists only in-frame clones, some missing. In the table there are about 44,000 clones, around 96% of which are singletons. What was sequenced was T cells isolated from PBMCs. These receptors all stem from a human donor in good health. Both conserved end residues are part of each CDR3. D genes are given only for firm matches. Clone size is given for some rows only: seen once, a few or many times, or a class if the clone is expanded.

size	D	length	V	J	DNA	CDR3
-	-	13	TRBV6-4	TRBJ2-5	TGTGCCAGCAGTCGGGACTTACAAGAGACCCAGTACTTC	CASSRDLQETQYF
-	-	18	TRBV9	TRBJ1-3	TGTGCCAGCAGCGCATCCAGGGTTCCACGGTCCTCTGGAAACACCATATATTTT	CASSASRVPRSSGNTIYF
once	-	14	TRBV7-3	TRBJ2-7	TGTGCCAGCAGCCCCCTTCGGTCGACCTACGAGCAGTACTTC	CASSPLRSTYEQYF
-	TRBD2	18	TRBV2	TRBJ2-5	TGTGCCAGCAGTGAAATGCTTATTACGAGCGGGAGGGCAGAGACCCAGTACTTC	CASSEMLITSGRAETQYF
-	-	14	TRBV5-6	TRBJ2-7	TGTGCCAGCACCTCCCCGGGAGTAGGCTACGAGCAGTACTTC	CASTSPGVGYEQYF
-	-	14	TRBV19	TRBJ1-1	TGTGCCAGTAGTAAAAACCAGGATAACACTGAAGCTTTCTTT	CASSKNQDNTEAFF
-	TRBD2	13	TRBV2	TRBJ2-5	TGTGCCAGCAGTTTGGGACTAGCGGAGACCCAGTACTTC	CASSLGLAETQYF
once	TRBD1	14	TRBV28	TRBJ2-5	TGTGCCAGCAGCTTTACAGGGGTGCGGGAGACCCAGTACTTC	CASSFTGVRETQYF
-	TRBD2	15	TRBV5-1	TRBJ2-7	TGCGCCAGCAGCTTGTCCCTAGCGGGAGGAAAGGAGCAGTACTTC	CASSLSLAGGKEQYF
-	-	15	TRBV19	TRBJ1-4	TGTGCCAGTAGTATCCAGGCCTCAACTAATGAAAAACTGTTTTTT	CASSIQASTNEKLFF
-	-	16	TRBV21-1	TRBJ1-1	TGTGCCAGCAGCACCCCGAGGGGACAGTTAAACACTGAAGCTTTCTTT	CASSTPRGQLNTEAFF
once	-	15	TRBV10-1	TRBJ2-7	TGCGCCAGCAGTGAGTCGAAGAGATTAACCTACGAGCAGTACTTC	CASSESKRLTYEQYF
-	TRBD1	15	TRBV10-3	TRBJ1-1	TGTGCCATCAGTGGGTTACAGGGGGCAGGTACTGAAGCTTTCTTT	CAISGLQGAGTEAFF
-	TRBD1	14	TRBV11-2	TRBJ1-2	TGTGCCAGCAGACAAAGCAAGACAGGGGATGGCTACACCTTC	CASRQSKTGDGYTF
-	TRBD2	15	TRBV5-4	TRBJ2-7	TGTGCCAGCAGCTTGGCGGCGGGAGGGCCAAACGAGCAGTACTTC	CASSLAAGGPNEQYF
-	-	16	TRBV7-6	TRBJ1-1	TGTGCCAGCAGCTTATCACCCAGGACTTTGAACACTGAAGCTTTCTTT	CASSLSPRTLNTEAFF
-	-	14	TRBV5-8	TRBJ1-1	TGTGCCAGCAGCTCGGACAGACCTGGCACTGAAGCTTTCTTT	CASSSDRPGTEAFF
-	TRBD1	15	TRBV11-3	TRBJ1-4	TGTGCCAGCAGTTCAGGGGGGACAACTAATGAAAAACTGTTTTTT	CASSSGGTTNEKLFF
-	TRBD1	17	TRBV6-1	TRBJ1-5	TGTGCCAGCAGTGAAGCTATCGGACAGGGGGCACAGCAGCCCCAGCATTTT	CASSEAIGQGAQQPQHF
-	TRBD1	14	TRBV15	TRBJ1-2	TGTGCCACCAGCGCCGGGACAGGGTACTATGGCTACACCTTC	CATSAGTGYYGYTF
-	TRBD1	16	TRBV11-3	TRBJ2-6	TGTGCCAGCGGACGACAGGGGGCATCGGGGGCCAACGTCCTGACTTTC	CASGRQGASGANVLTF
-	-	14	TRBV5-1	TRBJ2-7	TGCGCCAGCAGCCCTCAGACAGGACCCTACGAGCAGTACTTC	CASSPQTGPYEQYF
-	TRBD1	14	TRBV6-5	TRBJ2-7	TGTGCCAGCACCCCTCCGACAGGGGGCTACGAGCAGTACTTC	CASTPPTGGYEQYF
-	-	15	TRBV10-3	TRBJ2-1	TGTGCCATCAGGGGACCGAGCCAGGGAGGTAATGAGCAGTTCTTC	CAIRGPSQGGNEQFF
-	-	15	TRBV7-9	TRBJ1-1	TGTGCCAGCAGCTTAGCAGGGGCGAGAAAGGCTGAAGCTTTCTTT	CASSLAGARKAEAFF
-	-	13	TRBV27	TRBJ2-5	TGTGCCAGCCACCCCCTAGCAAGCGGGACCCAGTACTTC	CASHPLASGTQYF
-	-	17	TRBV28	TRBJ1-5	TGTGCCAGCAGTTTACGACAGGCTCTATATAGCAATCAGCCCCAGCATTTT	CASSLRQALYSNQPQHF
-	TRBD2	20	TRBV30	TRBJ2-3	TGTGCCTGGAGTGTACTAGGGGGACTAGCGGGAGTTGGGTCTAGGGATACGCAGTATTTT	CAWSVLGGLAGVGSRDTQYF
once	-	15	TRBV29-1	TRBJ2-1	TGCAGCGTTGGGAGGGCGCGAACAGGGGCCAATGAGCAGTTCTTC	CSVGRARTGANEQFF
-	TRBD2	14	TRBV29-1	TRBJ2-1	TGCAGCGTTGAGACTAGCGGAGGATACAATGAGCAGTTCTTC	CSVETSGGYNEQFF
-	-	14	TRBV6-6	TRBJ1-1	TGTGCCAGTGGGGAGGGACAAAAGAACACTGAAGCTTTCTTT	CASGEGQKNTEAFF
-	TRBD1	18	TRBV4-3	TRBJ1-1	TGCGCCAGCAGCCAAGATCCAGGGGGCCGAGTTGGGAGGACTGAAGCTTTCTTT	CASSQDPGGRVGRTEAFF
-	TRBD2	16	TRBV6-1	TRBJ2-1	TGTGCCAGCAGTGAAGTCGGTAGCGGGAGGCGTAATGAGCAGTTCTTC	CASSEVGSGRRNEQFF
-	-	13	TRBV29-1	TRBJ1-1	TGCAGCGTTGAAGAGGGCTGGGCAACTGAAGCTTTCTTT	CSVEEGWATEAFF
-	-	12	TRBV6-1	TRBJ2-1	TGTGCCAGCTTAAGACAGGACGGTGAGCAGTTCTTC	CASLRQDGEQFF
-	-	12	TRBV6-5	TRBJ2-1	TGTGCCAGCAGAACCAGGGTCCATGAGCAGTTCTTC	CASRTRVHEQFF
-	-	15	TRBV11-2	TRBJ2-3	TGTGCCAGCAATCAGGCGGGCCTAGGGAAAGATACGCAGTATTTT	CASNQAGLGKDTQYF
-	-	13	TRBV29-1	TRBJ1-1	TGCAGCGTTCAAGGGGGGGTCGGAACTGAAGCTTTCTTT	CSVQGGVGTEAFF